This T cell receptor (beta chain) was observed in a study of identical twins. A template switching step contributed a universal primer site, while unique molecular identifiers were present in the cDNA. A single record per CDR3 protein comes from TCRdb applying MiXCR to the 5' RACE reads. The sample lists 350,000 to 450,000 distinct CDR3 sequences; 15% to 20% were seen once. This clonotype was observed a few times. There are 15 residues in the CDR3. The germline V gene encodes CDR1 SGHRS and CDR2 YFSETQ. Between the trimmed V and J ends, which lost 0 bases and 0 bases, there was a span of 10 bases. The chain recombines TRBV5-1 with TRBJ2-7; D not certain. The TCR comes from a middle-aged man in good health. Sequenced: naive T cells sorted from blood. This CDR3 reads CASSLALTYSYEQYF. Written as DNA, the CDR3 is TGCGCCAGCAGCTTGGCCTTGACTTACTCCTACGAGCAGTACTTC.